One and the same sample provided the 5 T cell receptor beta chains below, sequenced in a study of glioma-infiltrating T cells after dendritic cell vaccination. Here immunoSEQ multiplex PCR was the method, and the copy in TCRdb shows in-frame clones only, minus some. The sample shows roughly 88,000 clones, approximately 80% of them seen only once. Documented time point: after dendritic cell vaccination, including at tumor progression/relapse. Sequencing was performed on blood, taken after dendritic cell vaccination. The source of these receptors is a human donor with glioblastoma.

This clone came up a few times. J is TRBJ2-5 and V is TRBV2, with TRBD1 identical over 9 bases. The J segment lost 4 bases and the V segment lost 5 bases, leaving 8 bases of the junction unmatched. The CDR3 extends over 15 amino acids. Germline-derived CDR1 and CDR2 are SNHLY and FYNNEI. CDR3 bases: TGTGCCAGCAGTTTTCGGACAGGGGAGGGAGAGACCCAGTACTTC. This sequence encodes CASSFRTGEGETQYF.

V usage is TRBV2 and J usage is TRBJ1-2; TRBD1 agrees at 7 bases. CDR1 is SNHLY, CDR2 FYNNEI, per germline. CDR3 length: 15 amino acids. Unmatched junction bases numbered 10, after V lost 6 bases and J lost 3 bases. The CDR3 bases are TGTGCCAGCAGCGAACAGACAGGGAAGGACTATGGCTACACCTTC. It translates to CASSEQTGKDYGYTF.

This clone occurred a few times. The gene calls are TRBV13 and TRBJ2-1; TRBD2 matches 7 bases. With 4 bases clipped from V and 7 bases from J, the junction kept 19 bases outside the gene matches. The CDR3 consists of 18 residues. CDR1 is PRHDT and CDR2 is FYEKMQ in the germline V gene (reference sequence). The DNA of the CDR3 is TGTGCCAGCAGCTACCCCGAGTGGGAGGGAGGGCCTGGGAATGAGCAGTTCTTC. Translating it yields CASSYPEWEGGPGNEQFF.

The CDR3 region is CASSQVTNTGELFF. The CDR3 coding sequence is TGTGCCAGCAGCCAAGTCACAAACACCGGGGAGCTGTTTTTT. The chain carries TRBV4-2 and TRBJ2-2; D call uncertain. V lost 1 base to trimming and J lost 2 bases, with 5 bases between them. Germline lookup yields CDR1 LGHNA and CDR2 YNFKEQ. There are 14 residues in the CDR3.

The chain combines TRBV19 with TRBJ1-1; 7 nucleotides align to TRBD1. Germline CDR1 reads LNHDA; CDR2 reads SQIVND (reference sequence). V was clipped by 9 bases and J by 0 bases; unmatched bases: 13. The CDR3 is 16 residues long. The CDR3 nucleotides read TGTGCCAGCCTCCGCAGGGGGTGGGGGATGAACACTGAAGCTTTCTTT. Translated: CASLRRGWGMNTEAFF.